This entry lists 11 T cell receptor beta chains sequenced from one sample in a study of cytomegalovirus exposure and HLA in healthy donors. The data were produced by immunoSEQ multiplex PCR, yet TCRdb's version contains in-frame clones alone and is incomplete. This repertoire shows about 82,000 clones, 90% to 95% found once; its top ten account for 0.69%. Material: PBMCs. Source of these receptors: a woman between 18 and 30 years old in good health and CMV-seronegative.

This chain uses TRBV4-3 with TRBJ2-1; TRBD2 might be the D (5 bases). The CDR3 sequence is 16 residues long. The V end lost 0 bases, the J end lost 0 bases, and 9 bases lay between the germline ends. CDR1 is LGHNA, CDR2 YSLEER, per germline. In DNA form, the CDR3 reads TGCGCCAGCAGCCAAGAACTCGGGATCTCCTACAATGAGCAGTTCTTC. Translation gives CASSQELGISYNEQFF.

The rearrangement links TRBV27 to TRBJ1-5; 7 nucleotides agree with TRBD1. The CDR3 is made up of 14 amino acids. Per the germline V gene, CDR1 is MNHEY and CDR2 is SMNVEV (reference sequence). The ends lost 6 bases at V and 2 bases at J; junction bases unmatched: 4. CDR3 sequence reads: CASSRQGGNQPQHF. The CDR3 nucleotides are TGTGCCAGCAGCAGACAGGGCGGCAATCAGCCCCAGCATTTT.

The CDR3 here is CASSPDGAGYTF. The CDR3 DNA follows: TGTGCCAGCTCACCGGATGGGGCCGGCTACACCTTC. The V gene is TRBV18, the J gene TRBJ1-2, with TRBD1 as a possible D gene (5 bases). The CDR3 sequence is 12 residues long. Germline assignment: CDR1 KGHSH and CDR2 LQKENI. With 3 bases removed from V and 8 bases from J, the gap between germline ends came to 10 bases. Supplemented by reference TRBV18 and TRBJ1-2, the full variable domain reads NAGVMQNPRHLVRRRGQEARLRCSPMKGHSHVYWYRQLPEEGLKFMVYLQKENIIDESGMPKERFSAEFPKEGPSILRIQQVVRGDSAAYFCASSPDGAGYTFGSGTRLTVV.

The rearrangement links TRBV4-1 to TRBJ2-3, with TRBD2 identical over 14 bases. Trimming took 2 bases from V and 3 from J; bases not matched to a gene: 1. CDR3 length: 16 residues. CDR1 and CDR2 (germline): MGHRA, YSYEKL. CDR3 DNA: TGCGCCAGCAGCCAACGGACTAGCGGGGGGACAGATACGCAGTATTTT. It is translated as CASSQRTSGGTDTQYF.

This chain links TRBV28 with TRBJ2-6; 7 bases agree with TRBD1. This CDR3 contains 15 residues. The J segment lost 1 base and the V segment lost 5 bases, leaving 2 bases of the junction unmatched. CDR1 is MDHEN and CDR2 is SYDVKM in the germline V gene. The CDR3 protein is CASSLRGSGANVLTF. CDR3 DNA: TGTGCCAGCAGTCTCAGGGGGTCTGGGGCCAACGTCCTGACTTTC.

V gene TRBV5-5 combines with J gene TRBJ2-3; D ambiguous. This CDR3 comprises 12 residues. The V gene lost 0 bases and the J gene lost 6 bases, with 5 bases spanning the gap. The germline V gene has CDR1 SGHKS and CDR2 YYEKEE (reference sequence). The CDR3 loop reads CASSLVEDTQYF. CDR3 nucleotide sequence: TGTGCCAGCAGCTTGGTGGAGGATACGCAGTATTTT.

The J gene is TRBJ2-2, the V gene TRBV15, with unresolved D. V lost 6 bases and J lost 6, with 11 bases in between. CDR1 is LNHNV, CDR2 YYDKDF, per germline (reference sequence). The CDR3 runs 13 residues. DNA for the CDR3: TGTGCCACCAGTATAGCCCTCTCCGGGGAGCTGTTTTTT. Amino acids: CATSIALSGELFF. The variable domain in full, completed from reference TRBV15 and TRBJ2-2, reads DAMVIQNPRYQVTQFGKPVTLSCSQTLNHNVMYWYQQKSSQAPKLLFHYYDKDFNNEADTPDNFQSRRPNTSFCFLDIRSPGLGDTAMYLCATSIALSGELFFGEGSRLTVL.

J is TRBJ1-2 and V is TRBV5-6; 8 bases are a match to TRBD1. After removal of 0 bases from V and 1 base from J, the junction contained 5 bases not matched to a gene. The germline V gene encodes CDR1 SGHDT and CDR2 YYEEEE. The CDR3 totals 16 residues. This CDR3 reads CASSLAAGGLNYGYTF. In DNA, the CDR3 is TGTGCCAGCAGCTTGGCGGCAGGGGGCCTTAACTATGGCTACACCTTC.

The chain employs TRBV4-1 and TRBJ1-1, with D maybe TRBD1 (6 bases). V was shortened by 11 bases and J by 3 bases, with 16 bases between the two germline ends. This CDR3 has 13 amino acids. Germline CDR1 is MGHRA and CDR2 is YSYEKL. The chain's CDR3 is CAGRREGDTEAFF. The CDR3, as DNA: TGCGCCGGCCGAAGGGAGGGGGACACTGAAGCTTTCTTT.

The rearrangement links TRBV19 to TRBJ1-5, with a tentative D call TRBD1 (6 bases). The ends were cut back, 4 bases at V and 5 bases at J, with 12 bases in the middle. CDR1 is LNHDA and CDR2 is SQIVND in the germline V gene (reference sequence). This CDR3 comprises 14 residues. The CDR3 loop reads CASSNGGGDQPQHF. The CDR3 DNA is TGTGCCAGTAGTAATGGGGGCGGCGATCAGCCCCAGCATTTT.

The chain combines TRBV6-4 with TRBJ2-3; 9 bases fit TRBD2. Germline CDR1 is MRHNA and CDR2 is SNTAGT. This CDR3 is built from 15 residues. V dropped 8 bases and J dropped 1; count of bases not matched to a gene: 7. The CDR3: CASGETSGRTDTQYF. CDR3 in DNA: TGTGCCAGCGGAGAGACTAGCGGTCGCACAGATACGCAGTATTTT.